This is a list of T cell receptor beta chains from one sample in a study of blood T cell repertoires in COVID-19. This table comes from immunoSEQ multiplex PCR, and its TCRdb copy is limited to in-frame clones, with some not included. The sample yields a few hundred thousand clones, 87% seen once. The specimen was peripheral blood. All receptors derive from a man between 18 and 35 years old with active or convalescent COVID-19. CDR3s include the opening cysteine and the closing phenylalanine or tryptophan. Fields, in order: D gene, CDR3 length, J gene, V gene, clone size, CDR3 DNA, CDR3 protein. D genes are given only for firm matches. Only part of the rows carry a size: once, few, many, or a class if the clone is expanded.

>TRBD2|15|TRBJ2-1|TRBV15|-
TGTGCCACCAGCAGAGCGGGAGGGTCCTACAATGAGCAGTTCTTC
CATSRAGGSYNEQFF
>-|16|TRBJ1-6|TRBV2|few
TGTGCCAGCAGGGACAGCATCACACATAATAATTCACCCCTCCACTTT
CASRDSITHNNSPLHF
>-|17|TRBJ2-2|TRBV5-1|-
TGCGCCAGCACCACGGCAGGTCTGGGCATAGGAACCGGGGAGCTGTTTTTT
CASTTAGLGIGTGELFF
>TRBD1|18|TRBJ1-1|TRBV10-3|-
TGTGCCATCCGACCAAGTCCGGGACAGGCGCTAATGAACACTGAAGCTTTCTTT
CAIRPSPGQALMNTEAFF
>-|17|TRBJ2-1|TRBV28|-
TGTGCCAGCAGTTTTAATGGCCAATTGGGGGGCTACAATGAGCAGTTCTTC
CASSFNGQLGGYNEQFF
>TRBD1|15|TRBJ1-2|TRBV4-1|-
TGCGCCAGCAGCCCTCGCAATACAGGGGTTTATGGCTACACCTTC
CASSPRNTGVYGYTF
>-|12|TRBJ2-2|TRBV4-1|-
TGCGCCAGCAGCCAAGACTTCCCGGAGCTGTTTTTT
CASSQDFPELFF
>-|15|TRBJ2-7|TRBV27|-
TGTGCCAGCAGTTTCGTGGCGGGAATTCTTAGCGAGCAGTACTTC
CASSFVAGILSEQYF
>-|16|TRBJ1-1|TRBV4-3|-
TGCGCCAGCAGCAACGAGGCCAGACAGATAAACACTGAAGCTTTCTTT
CASSNEARQINTEAFF
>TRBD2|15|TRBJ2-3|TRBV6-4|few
TGTGCCAGCAGCGTTACTAGCGGGAGTCCAGATACGCAGTATTTT
CASSVTSGSPDTQYF
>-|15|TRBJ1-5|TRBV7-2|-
TGTGCCAGCAGCTTATGGCAGGGGTTGAATCAGCCCCAGCATTTT
CASSLWQGLNQPQHF
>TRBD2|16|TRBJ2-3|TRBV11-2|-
TGTGCCAGCCTGAAACTGGCGGGGGGCCGCACAGATACGCAGTATTTT
CASLKLAGGRTDTQYF
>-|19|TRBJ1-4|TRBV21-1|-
TGTGCCAGCAGCAAAAAACCCGGGACAGGCCACACAACTAATGAAAAACTGTTTTTT
CASSKKPGTGHTTNEKLFF
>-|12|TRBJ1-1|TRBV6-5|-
TGTGCCAGCGGAATAGACAGGAATGAAGCTTTCTTT
CASGIDRNEAFF
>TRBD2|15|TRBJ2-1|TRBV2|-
TGTGCCAGCAGTGATACTAGCGTAGGAACCAATGAGCAGTTCTTC
CASSDTSVGTNEQFF